Detailed here is one T cell receptor beta chain. In its sample, this clonotype was seen many times. The clone's antigen remains unknown. Base qualities are not at hand, and no much larger clone is one base apart. Libraries were constructed by multiplex PCR. Sequencing was carried out with an Illumina HiSeq 4000. iRepertoire HTBI primers and Arm-PCR amplification of CDR3 regions were used to construct TCR beta libraries. Before sequencing, the PCR products underwent gel purification. The authors' analysis ran thus. Gene usage analysis of CDR3 amino acid clonotypes used the roughly 60 TRBV and 11 to 15 TRBJ segments found across samples. COPE and FqMerger were used to merge the filtered high-quality paired reads into contigs. BLAST was used to align contigs to IMGT TRBV, TRBD and TRBJ reference genes, with CDR3 defined following IMGT. Highly expanded clones were defined as clonotypes with a frequency above 0.1%. Repertoire diversity was measured by Shannon entropy, and V-J evenness by the Gini coefficient. A clonotype found in more than one individual was treated as public. TCRdb reprocessing: public reads trimmed at Q25 with fastp, clones called with MiXCR, in-frame beta chains kept. Here each entry gathers all rows of one CDR3 protein and keeps the most common genes and DNA. It is TCRdb's table, rather than the study itself, that gives the V and J calls and clone size. In this sample the table shows 500,000 or so distinct CDR3 sequences, around 13% of which occur a single time. The leading ten clones occupy around a sixth of the sample.

V gives up 5 bases and J gives up 1 base, and the segment between their germline ends measures 15 bases. CDR1 and CDR2 are read off the germline V gene as SGHAT and FQNNGV. The CDR3 goes from the cysteine to the phenylalanine over 15 residues. The sequence is cut down to CDR3 DNA, 45 bases in frame from base 1. The data derive from a study of regulatory T cells in long-lasting Graves disease (dated by TCRdb to the early 2020s). Context from the whole study: In the newly diagnosed Graves' disease group, patients had been taking antithyroid drugs for less than 3 months. Peripheral blood TCR sequencing and RNA sequencing compared persistent Graves' disease patients with newly diagnosed Graves' disease patients. A total of around 35 samples were covered by TCR sequencing, comprising approximately 13 persistent and around 20 newly diagnosed Graves' disease patients. The study was conducted in China and was registered as a clinical trial.

General study outcomes and caveats: Persistent disease showed preferential use of TRBV28, TRBJ1-2 and TRBJ2-5, whereas newly diagnosed disease favored TRBV20-1 and TRBJ2-1. As a limitation, the authors acknowledged that the small sample size may reduce accuracy. Sequencing and analysis were limited to the TCR beta chain. Peripheral blood alone was examined, since thyroid tissue, which constituted the primary lesion, could not be accessed. Persistent patients shared more public clonotypes among themselves (roughly 2,700) than newly diagnosed patients did (more than 950). Persistent Graves' disease patients showed lower TCR Shannon entropy and fewer highly expanded clones than newly diagnosed patients, suggesting clonal expansion.

The intended sense of this specimen's time point label: newly diagnosed GD, antithyroid drugs for less than 3 months. For both TCR sequencing and RNA sequencing, RNA was extracted from PBMCs in TRIzol. Graves' disease was diagnosed according to American Thyroid Association guidelines. The patients came from an endocrinology department in Xi'an, China. Each patient gave approximately 10 milliliters of peripheral blood, collected in an EDTA anticoagulant tube. Ficoll Paque Plus density gradient separation was used to isolate PBMCs, and no further T cell sorting was performed. An Agilent 2100 Bioanalyzer and agarose gel were used to check RNA quality, and a NanoDrop 2000 was used to measure RNA concentration. In addition, the sample was reused for a study of T cells in Graves' hyperthyroidism and ophthalmopathy. The second study, in turn, reports: Graves' hyperthyroidism was defined as stable when no progression to ophthalmopathy occurred over 18 months of follow-up. Hyperthyroidism patients were aged 18 to 65 years and newly diagnosed, with disease duration of less than 2 months. The study excluded patients with uncontrolled infections, other autoimmune diseases, pregnancy or lactation. Diagnoses relied on clinical symptoms, serum thyroxine and TRAb, thyroid ultrasound and orbital computed tomography. The first round of RT-PCR for the TCR CDR3 was performed with the HTBI primer set and the Qiagen OneStep RT-PCR kit. Most expanded thyroid clonotypes (frequency above 0.001) were also found in blood, which suggests that blood repertoires may mirror thyroid immune responses. Ophthalmopathy was separated from stable hyperthyroidism by a 13 V-J signature model, with around 90% sensitivity and approximately 81% specificity obtained in cross-validation and 80%/75% obtained in testing. During validation, the model predicted progression to ophthalmopathy a median of around 6 months ahead of onset, with more than 60% sensitivity and 72% to 80% specificity. A discovery cohort of about 100 patients, 43 with Graves' ophthalmopathy and over 55 with stable Graves' hyperthyroidism, was used to find distinguishing TCR V-J signatures. An independent validation cohort of fewer than 20 hyperthyroidism patients and 17 patients who later progressed to ophthalmopathy tested prospective prediction of ophthalmopathy. The approximately 97 discovery patients were randomly divided into training and test sets at a 7:3 ratio. In addition, the study compared T-cell repertoires in thyroid tissue and in blood from five to seven Graves' hyperthyroidism patients. After blood sampling, hyperthyroidism patients were treated with methimazole at a starting dose of 30 mg daily, and ophthalmopathy patients were treated with high-dose intravenous methylprednisolone. Libraries were constructed in a second round of multiplex PCR, after which size selection and purification were performed. The libraries were sequenced on an Illumina HiSeq2000 using paired-end 100 bp reads. SOAPnuke was used to process the raw data, with reads discarded if the reads contained adapters or uncalled bases, had a mean Phred below 15, or lacked an exact constant-primer or identifier match. COPE v1.2.5 was used to merge the high-quality paired reads, and each unique nucleotide sequence was defined as a clonotype. MiTCR v1.1 was used to align the clonotypes against IMGT TRBV, TRBD and TRBJ reference segments. The analysis was restricted to V-J combinations with a frequency above 0.0001, which together covered approximately 99% of the repertoires. The TCS score was defined as F50 (clonal expansion) divided by E x V (chaos), with BLOSUM62-based TCRdist calculated between CDR3 peptides within each V-J. Welch's t-statistics and random forest reduced around 550 V-J features to 10 to 15, which were used in a naive Bayes classifier (R e1071). Sample size was not statistically predetermined, and blinding of investigators to group allocation was not performed. TCR Vbeta CDR3 sequencing of around 130 peripheral blood samples (more than 40 ophthalmopathy, 75 or so hyperthyroidism and roughly 17 progressor patients) is reported in the paper.

This chain is built from TRBV11-2 and TRBJ2-7; the D gene is possibly TRBD1, with 5 bases matching. This receptor was taken from a woman aged 45-65 years with Graves disease. Donor details come from another sample of the same person, matched by shared clones. The sample consisted of peripheral blood mononuclear cells (PBMCs), taken at new diagnosis, from a patient treated with antithyroid drugs. The DNA sequence is TGTGCCAGCAGCCTAGGGGTAGTGCCTTCCTACGAGCAGTACTTC. This yields the protein CASSLGVVPSYEQYF.